These T cell receptor beta chains were read from a single sample in a study of immune characteristics of hereditary and idiopathic chronic pancreatitis. TCRdb's copy holds only in-frame clones and misses some; the assay was immunoSEQ multiplex PCR. This table has about 14,000 clones, less than 75% appearing once. The sample comprised pancreas tissue with hereditary chronic pancreatitis. These receptors were collected from a human donor with chronic pancreatitis. Each CDR3 is given with its conserved first and last residue. A D gene is named only where the DNA matches it firmly.

J	V	D	CDR3
TRBJ1-2	TRBV5-1	-	CASSSGQNQYYGYTF
TRBJ1-1	TRBV30	-	CAWNGYTEAFF
TRBJ1-6	TRBV7-9	TRBD1	CASSLMGGGQYNSPLHF
TRBJ2-6	TRBV5-1	-	CASSQGGANVLTF
TRBJ2-3	TRBV6-4	-	CASSDRATDTQYF
TRBJ1-1	TRBV6-4	-	CASSAGHGGTEAFF
TRBJ1-3	TRBV3-1/TRBV3-2	-	CASSLPGNTIYF
TRBJ2-7	TRBV15	TRBD2	CATRLGGTSGAYEQYF
TRBJ2-2	TRBV25-1	-	CASSEYRDTGELFF
TRBJ2-3	TRBV7-9	TRBD2	CASSLRLASADTQYF
TRBJ2-7	TRBV5-1	-	CASSYSYEQYF
TRBJ2-1	TRBV18	TRBD1	CASSDRGRRLSAYNEQFF
TRBJ2-5	TRBV5-1	-	CASSEGQETQYF
TRBJ2-6	TRBV4-1	-	CASSQDMAFSGANVLTF
TRBJ1-2	TRBV7-9	TRBD1	CASSLAGGPSYTF
TRBJ2-7	TRBV7-9	TRBD1	CASSTGTGFSSYEQYF
TRBJ1-1	TRBV19	-	CASKVNSHTEAFF
TRBJ2-4	TRBV4-1	TRBD2	CASSHPSGYGAKNIQYF
TRBJ2-7	TRBV28	TRBD2	CASSLAGLAGAYEQYF
TRBJ2-6	TRBV6-1	-	CASSEQASGANVLTF
TRBJ2-5	TRBV7-9	TRBD2	CASSSPGLAGETQYF
TRBJ2-1	TRBV19	-	CASSIGRPANEQFF
TRBJ1-3	TRBV10-3	-	CAISENGATNTIYF
TRBJ2-7	TRBV27	TRBD2	CASVGRLSYEQYF
TRBJ1-6	TRBV6-1	-	CASSEGVGGDNSPLHF
TRBJ1-1	TRBV6-2/TRBV6-3	-	CASSYRRMNTEAFF
TRBJ2-5	TRBV5-1	TRBD1	CASSLDGTVQETQYF
TRBJ1-4	TRBV27	TRBD1	CASSPRTGREKLFF
TRBJ1-1	TRBV7-8	-	CASSLTGPTEAFF
TRBJ2-5	TRBV28	-	CASSPGAPETQYF
TRBJ1-1	TRBV28	-	CASRILPNTEAFF
TRBJ2-2	TRBV4-2	-	CASSQEGLAWAGELFF
TRBJ2-5	TRBV5-8	TRBD1	CASSLGLGQGPQETQYF
TRBJ2-7	TRBV30	TRBD2	CAWSSPGRAYEQYF
TRBJ2-7	TRBV5-3	-	CARSPNTGGARLAGPTYEQYF
TRBJ2-1	TRBV20-1	TRBD2	CSASGLAPYNEQFF
TRBJ2-2	TRBV12-3/TRBV12-4	TRBD1	CASSTGAGELFF
TRBJ2-1	TRBV4-1	TRBD1	CASSPYMGQGNEQFF
TRBJ2-7	TRBV27	TRBD1	CASSLDRGAYEQYF
TRBJ2-1	TRBV2	-	CASSVEYNEQFF